The clone carrying this T cell receptor beta chain was counted only a few times. This sample stems from a study of T cells in Graves' hyperthyroidism and ophthalmopathy. The study defined stable Graves' hyperthyroidism as no ophthalmopathy progression within 18 months. Uncontrolled infection, other autoimmune disease, pregnancy or lactation barred patients from enrollment. The study based diagnoses on clinical symptoms, serum thyroxine and TRAb, thyroid ultrasound and orbital computed tomography. RNA transcripts gave rise to amplified TCR beta CDR3 regions. A first-round RT-PCR of the TCR CDR3 used the HTBI primer set. One entry per CDR3 protein results from TCRdb running MiXCR on the multiplex PCR reads. This table has approximately 630,000 distinct CDR3 sequences, about 16% appearing once. This receptor was identified in a woman between 25 and 40 years old with Graves' hyperthyroidism. The sample taken for sequencing was blood.

CDR3 loop: CASSYSRFGDEKLFF. CDR3 nucleotides: TGTGCCAGCAGTTACTCGAGGTTCGGGGATGAAAAACTGTTTTTT. The V call is TRBV6-5, the J call TRBJ1-4; D not certain. This CDR3 comprises 15 residues. Germline lookup yields CDR1 MNHEY and CDR2 SVGAGI. The V gene lost 0 bases and the J gene lost 6 bases, with 11 bases spanning the gap.